The 13 T cell receptor beta chains reported below all come from one sample, sequenced in a study of T cells in Graves' hyperthyroidism and ophthalmopathy (dated by TCRdb to the late 2010s). Receptors were amplified or captured by multiplex PCR. The sequencer was an Illumina HiSeq 2000. Amplification of TCR beta CDR3 regions was carried out from RNA transcripts. For the first round of RT-PCR on the TCR CDR3, the HTBI primer set was used together with the Qiagen OneStep RT-PCR kit. Through fastp at Q25 and MiXCR, TCRdb rebuilt clones from the public reads, retaining in-frame beta chains. Rows merge per CDR3 protein into single entries with the most common DNA and genes. The sample table shows under 350,000 distinct CDR3 sequences, and 21% are seen once. In total, the top ten clones hold 50% of the sample. Sequencing was performed on blood. The receptors come from a woman aged 50 to 65 with Graves' hyperthyroidism.

V usage is TRBV29-1 and J usage is TRBJ2-7, with TRBD2 matching 7 bases. Germline assignment: CDR1 SQVTM and CDR2 ANQGSEA. Trimming cost V 5 bases and J 3 bases; bases outside gene matches: 4. The CDR3 covers 12 residues. This CDR3 is CSVSGNHYEQYF. CDR3 sequence (DNA): TGCAGCGTTAGCGGGAACCACTACGAGCAGTACTTC.

The rearrangement uses TRBV20-1 and TRBJ2-1; D not certain. Trimming pared 3 bases from V and 6 bases from J, leaving 9 bases between. CDR3 length equals 12 residues. Germline CDR1 is DFQATT and CDR2 is SNEGSKA (reference sequence). The CDR3 sequence is CSARPLGNEQFF. CDR3 sequence (DNA): TGCAGTGCTAGGCCCTTAGGCAATGAGCAGTTCTTC.

This clonotype was seen many times. This rearrangement joins TRBV19 to TRBJ2-1; 7 bases agree with TRBD2. V was pared by 1 base and J by 3 bases, with 3 bases of the junction left unmatched. CDR3 length: 15 amino acids. CDR1 is LNHDA and CDR2 is SQIVND in the germline V gene (reference sequence). The CDR3 DNA sequence: TGTGCCAGTAGTATAGGAGGACTAGGCTACAATGAGCAGTTCTTC. Its protein product is CASSIGGLGYNEQFF.

This clonotype was picked up a small number of times. This sequence joins TRBV28 and TRBJ1-1; 9 bases fit TRBD1. This CDR3 has 15 amino acids. J gave up 1 base and V 6 bases, and 6 bases lay outside the gene matches. Germline V gene sequence: CDR1 MDHEN, CDR2 SYDVKM. The CDR3 reads CASSQTGGGNTEAFF. CDR3 coding DNA: TGTGCCAGCAGCCAGACAGGGGGAGGGAACACTGAAGCTTTCTTT.

This clonotype was recorded many times. The V and J genes are TRBV28 and TRBJ2-7; 9 bases agree with TRBD1. This CDR3 has 15 residues. Trimming removed 7 bases from V and 3 bases from J; junction bases left unmatched: 10. Germline V gene lookup returns CDR1 MDHEN and CDR2 SYDVKM. The CDR3 sequence: CASTQIKGQGYEQYF. The DNA for the CDR3 is TGTGCCAGCACTCAGATCAAGGGACAGGGCTACGAGCAGTACTTC. Together with reference TRBV28 and TRBJ2-7, the CDR3 gives the full variable domain: DVKVTQSSRYLVKRTGEKVFLECVQDMDHENMFWYRQDPGLGLRLIYFSYDVKMKEKGDIPEGYSVSREKKERFSLILESASTNQTSMYLCASTQIKGQGYEQYFGPGTRLTVT.

This clonotype was seen repeatedly, ten times or more. The chain employs TRBV20-1 and TRBJ2-1, with 7 bases lining up with TRBD2. The CDR3 spans 14 residues. The V and J ends lost 3 bases and 5 bases, in that order; junction bases with no gene match: 7. CDR1 DFQATT and CDR2 SNEGSKA come from the germline V gene (reference sequence). The CDR3 loop reads CSASGGVLNNEQFF. CDR3 in DNA: TGCAGTGCTAGTGGGGGGGTCCTCAACAATGAGCAGTTCTTC.

This clonotype was seen ten or more times. The V and J genes are TRBV3-1 and TRBJ1-1; possibly TRBD1 for D (5 bases). The length of the CDR3 is 13 residues. V was cut by 2 bases and J by 8 bases, with 12 bases left in between. Looked up from germline, CDR1 is LGHDT and CDR2 is YNNKEL (reference sequence). The CDR3, as DNA: TGTGCCAGCAGCCAACGGGTGGGGCTCGAAGCTTTCTTT. Translated, it gives CASSQRVGLEAFF.

This chain links TRBV29-1 with TRBJ1-1; D possibly corresponds to TRBD1 (6 bases). The CDR3 has 14 residues. Trimming took 6 bases from V and 4 from J, leaving 18 bases between them. The germline gives CDR1 SQVTM, CDR2 ANQGSEA. This CDR3 is CSVLGRGGATEAFF. The CDR3 bases are TGCAGCGTCTTAGGACGGGGGGGGGCCACTGAAGCTTTCTTT. The variable domain in full, with the rest retrieved from reference TRBV29-1 and TRBJ1-1, is SAVISQKPSRDICQRGTSLTIQCQVDSQVTMMFWYRQQPGQSLTLIATANQGSEATYESGFVIDKFPISRPNLTFSTLTVSNMSPEDSSIYLCSVLGRGGATEAFFGQGTRLTVV.

The chain employs TRBV7-3 and TRBJ2-1, with 9 nucleotides matching TRBD2. This CDR3 spans 16 amino acids. Germline lookup yields CDR1 SGHTA and CDR2 FQGTGA. V shed 5 bases and J 2 bases; nucleotides not matched to a gene: 7. Written as DNA, the CDR3 is TGTGCCAGCAGCCCCCTCGGGACTAGCCCCTACAATGAGCAGTTCTTC. It codes for CASSPLGTSPYNEQFF.

This clonotype was recorded a few times. This chain connects TRBV7-9 to TRBJ2-1, with D unclear. This CDR3 contains 13 residues. V was shortened by 5 bases and J by 10 bases, with 15 bases between the two germline ends. CDR1 and CDR2 from the germline V gene are SEHNR and FQNEAQ (reference sequence). The CDR3 here is CASSHYLGSEQFF. CDR3 DNA: TGTGCCAGCAGCCACTACTTGGGGTCCGAGCAGTTCTTC. The full variable domain, in which reference TRBV7-9 and TRBJ2-1 provide the parts outside the CDR3, is DTGVSQNPRHKITKRGQNVTFRCDPISEHNRLYWYRQTLGQGPEFLTYFQNEAQLEKSRLLSDRFSAERPKGSFSTLEIQRTEQGDSAMYLCASSHYLGSEQFFGPGTRLTVL.

This clonotype was detected many times. V and J are TRBV5-1 and TRBJ2-7; TRBD2 matches 9 bases. Trimming took 3 bases from V and 5 from J; bases not matched to a gene: 6. The length of the CDR3 is 14 residues. Germline-derived CDR1 and CDR2 are SGHRS and YFSETQ. CDR3 protein: CASSSRTSEDEQYF. As DNA, the CDR3 is TGCGCCAGCAGCTCCCGGACTAGCGAAGACGAGCAGTACTTC.

This clonotype was found many times. The chain uses TRBV20-1 and TRBJ2-3; D call uncertain. This CDR3 region has 15 residues. CDR1 is DFQATT and CDR2 is SNEGSKA in the germline V gene (reference sequence). Trimming cost V 6 bases and J 2 bases, with 18 bases left between them. This CDR3 is CSATLLVHDTDTQYF. The CDR3 DNA sequence: TGCAGTGCGACCCTCTTGGTGCACGACACAGATACGCAGTATTTT.

This clonotype came up many times. The CDR3 DNA sequence: TGTGCCAGCTCCAGGCGGGGCACGAATCAGCCCCAGCATTTT. Protein product: CASSRRGTNQPQHF. The chain links TRBV6-1 to TRBJ1-5, with D possibly TRBD1 on 5 matching bases. This CDR3 has 14 amino acids. V was trimmed by 8 bases and J by 4 bases, leaving 15 bases between them. Germline-derived CDR1 and CDR2 are MNHNS and SASEGT.